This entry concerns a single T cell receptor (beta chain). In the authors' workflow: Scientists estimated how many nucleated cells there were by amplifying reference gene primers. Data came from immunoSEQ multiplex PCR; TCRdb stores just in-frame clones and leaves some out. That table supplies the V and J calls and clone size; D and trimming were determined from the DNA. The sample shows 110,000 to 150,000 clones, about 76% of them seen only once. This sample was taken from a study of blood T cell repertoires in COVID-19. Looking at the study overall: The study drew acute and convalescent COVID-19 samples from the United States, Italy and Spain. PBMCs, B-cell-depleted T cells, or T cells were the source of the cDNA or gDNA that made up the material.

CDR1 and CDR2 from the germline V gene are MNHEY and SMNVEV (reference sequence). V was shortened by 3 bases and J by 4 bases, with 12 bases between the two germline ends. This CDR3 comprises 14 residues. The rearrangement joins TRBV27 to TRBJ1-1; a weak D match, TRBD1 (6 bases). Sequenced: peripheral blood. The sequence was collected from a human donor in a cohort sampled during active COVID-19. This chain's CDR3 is CASSFHRDPTEAFF. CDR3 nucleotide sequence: TGTGCCAGCAGTTTCCACAGGGACCCCACTGAAGCTTTCTTT.